This T cell receptor beta chain was sequenced in a study of blood T cell repertoires in COVID-19. Study at large: Sources were T cells, B-cell-depleted T cells, or PBMCs; the material itself was cDNA or gDNA.

V lost 6 bases to trimming and J lost 7 bases, with 12 bases between them. The CDR3 spans 11 residues. CDR1 and CDR2 from the germline V gene are DFQATT and SNEGSKA (reference sequence). Sequencing was performed with immunoSEQ multiplex PCR; in TCRdb, only in-frame clones are kept and a portion is missing. The sample holds about 94,000 clones; about 80% are singletons and the top ten take 19%. This clone turned up a few times. The chain joins TRBV20-1 to TRBJ1-1; no clear D. The source material was peripheral blood. The sequence was obtained from a human donor in a cohort sampled during active COVID-19. The CDR3 DNA sequence: TGCAGTGCGCGTCGGAGCCTTGAAGCTTTCTTT. It specifies CSARRSLEAFF.